Below, 26 T cell receptor beta chains from the same sample are listed, as sequenced in a study of TIL therapy for anti-PD-1-resistant metastatic lung cancer. This was the immunoSEQ v3 assay. Sequencing was performed with immunoSEQ multiplex PCR; in TCRdb, only in-frame clones are kept and a portion is missing. The repertoire holds about 60,000 clones, with 69% as singletons. Time point defined: pre-treatment sample, taken before nivolumab and TIL therapy. The source was blood, collected at baseline. The receptor set was obtained from a person aged 25 to 85 with non-small cell lung cancer.

The table lists this clone with a few counts. This chain links TRBV30 with TRBJ2-7; 8 bases line up with TRBD1. V trimming: 4 bases; J trimming: 6 bases; junction bases outside the gene matches: 8. This CDR3 comprises 13 residues. Germline assignment: CDR1 GTSNPN and CDR2 SVGIG (reference sequence). The CDR3 sequence is CAWNAGTGGEQYF. The CDR3 DNA sequence: TGTGCCTGGAATGCCGGGACAGGAGGCGAGCAGTACTTC. The full variable domain, rest sourced from reference TRBV30 and TRBJ2-7, is SQTIHQWPATLVQPVGSPLSLECTVEGTSNPNLYWYRQAAGRGLQLLFYSVGIGQISSEVPQNLSASRPQDRQFILSSKKLLLSDSGFYLCAWNAGTGGEQYFGPGTRLTVT.

This rearrangement joins TRBV19 to TRBJ1-5; TRBD1 is a possible D gene (5 bases). V gave up 6 bases and J gave up 5 bases, with 17 bases separating them. Germline CDR1 LNHDA, CDR2 SQIVND (reference sequence). The CDR3 spans 15 residues. In DNA form, the CDR3 reads TGTGCCAGTAGACGCGCAGGGACTGGGGATCAGCCCCAGCATTTT. Translation gives CASRRAGTGDQPQHF.

This clone showed up just once. The V call is TRBV19, the J call TRBJ2-3, with TRBD2 as a possible D gene (5 bases). Trimming pared 3 bases from V and 9 bases from J, leaving 22 bases between. This CDR3 contains 16 residues. Germline V gives CDR1 LNHDA, CDR2 SQIVND (reference sequence). CDR3: CASSIRSGGAPATQYF. In DNA form, the CDR3 reads TGTGCCAGTAGTATCAGGAGCGGAGGCGCCCCGGCGACGCAGTATTTT.

This clone was found a few times. The chain employs TRBV11-2 and TRBJ1-2; the D gene is possibly TRBD1 (6 bases). V shed 5 bases and J shed 0 bases, with 13 bases lying between them. The CDR3 covers 15 residues. Germline lookup yields CDR1 SGHAT and CDR2 FQNNGV. CDR3 coding DNA: TGTGCCAGCAGCCCATGGACAGACTCTAACTATGGCTACACCTTC. It encodes CASSPWTDSNYGYTF.

This clone occurred once. The rearrangement links TRBV2 to TRBJ2-4; 10 positions agree with TRBD1. Germline CDR1 SNHLY, CDR2 FYNNEI. Trimming took 8 bases from V and 9 from J; bases not matched to a gene: 7. This CDR3 is built from 13 residues. The CDR3 loop reads CASRLGQGGIQYF. In DNA, the CDR3 is TGTGCCAGCCGCCTCGGACAGGGGGGCATTCAGTACTTC. Drawing the rest from reference TRBV2 and TRBJ2-4, the complete variable domain is EPEVTQTPSHQVTQMGQEVILRCVPISNHLYFYWYRQILGQKVEFLVSFYNNEISEKSEIFDDQFSVERPDGSNFTLKIRSTKLEDSAMYFCASRLGQGGIQYFGAGTRLSVL.

The genes are TRBV27 and TRBJ2-7; tentative D call: TRBD2 (6 bases). Per germline, CDR1 MNHEY and CDR2 SMNVEV (reference sequence). The CDR3 totals 14 residues. V shed 6 bases and J shed 2 bases, with 14 bases lying between them. The CDR3 nucleotides read TGTGCCAGCAGCAAGACGCGGGGCGCCTACGAGCAGTACTTC. Protein: CASSKTRGAYEQYF.

The chain's CDR3 is CASSWGVAEGTEAFF. The CDR3 DNA reads as TGTGCCAGCAGCTGGGGGGTCGCCGAGGGCACTGAAGCTTTCTTT. J is TRBJ1-1 and V is TRBV11-3; D possibly corresponds to TRBD1 (5 bases). Trimming cost V 4 bases and J 4 bases, with 16 bases left between them. This CDR3 has 15 residues. From germline, CDR1 is SGHNT and CDR2 YENEEA.

V gene TRBV4-1 combines with J gene TRBJ1-2; 9 nucleotides match TRBD1. J gave up 8 bases and V 4 bases, and 8 bases lay outside the gene matches. The CDR3 sequence is 14 residues long. Germline V gene sequence: CDR1 MGHRA, CDR2 YSYEKL. The chain's CDR3 is CASSLFGTGYGYTF. The DNA of the CDR3 is TGCGCCAGCAGCCTGTTCGGGACAGGGTACGGCTACACCTTC.

The V and J genes are TRBV27 and TRBJ1-2; D gene ambiguous. V was trimmed by 5 bases and J by 2 bases, leaving 12 bases between them. Germline CDR1 reads MNHEY; CDR2 reads SMNVEV (reference sequence). The CDR3 extends over 14 amino acids. CDR3 amino acids: CASSTRSTNYGYTF. CDR3 nucleotide sequence: TGTGCCAGCAGTACCAGGTCGACAAACTATGGCTACACCTTC.

This chain links TRBV6-1 with TRBJ2-2; D possibly corresponds to TRBD1 (5 bases). Trimming removed 6 bases at V and 0 bases at J, with 8 bases between. The germline gives CDR1 MNHNS, CDR2 SASEGT. The length of the CDR3 is 14 residues. CDR3 sequence (DNA): TGTGCCAGCAGAGGGGCAGCGAACACCGGGGAGCTGTTTTTT. Its translation: CASRGAANTGELFF.

J is TRBJ1-2 and V is TRBV18; 7 nucleotides align to TRBD1. The V and J ends lost 3 bases and 5 bases, in that order; junction bases with no gene match: 9. Germline V gene lookup returns CDR1 KGHSH and CDR2 LQKENI. The CDR3 totals 15 residues. This chain's CDR3 is CASSPETGARYGYTF. The CDR3 DNA reads as TGTGCCAGCTCACCTGAAACAGGGGCAAGGTATGGCTACACCTTC.

V usage is TRBV9 and J usage is TRBJ1-1; D is unclear. Looked up from germline, CDR1 is SGDLS and CDR2 is YYNGEE. V lost 0 bases and J 5 bases, leaving 8 bases between the germline ends. CDR3 length: 13 residues. The CDR3: CASSVAIQTEAFF. The CDR3 region has the DNA TGTGCCAGCAGCGTAGCTATCCAGACTGAAGCTTTCTTT. Looking up the rest from reference TRBV9 and TRBJ1-1 gives the full variable domain: DSGVTQTPKHLITATGQRVTLRCSPRSGDLSVYWYQQSLDQGLQFLIQYYNGEERAKGNILERFSAQQFPDLHSELNLSSLELGDSALYFCASSVAIQTEAFFGQGTRLTVV.

This rearrangement joins TRBV5-1 to TRBJ2-7; D is possibly TRBD1 or TRBD2 (6 bases each). V was cut by 1 base and J by 0 bases, with 14 bases left in between. Looked up from germline, CDR1 is SGHRS and CDR2 is YFSETQ. This CDR3 contains 16 residues. CDR3 DNA: TGCGCCAGCAGCTTGTTGGAGGGGGGATTCTCCTACGAGCAGTACTTC. Encoded protein: CASSLLEGGFSYEQYF.

This CDR3 reads CASQLRGLTQDTQYF. The CDR3 DNA reads as TGTGCCAGCCAGTTGAGGGGGCTTACACAAGATACGCAGTATTTT. The chain links TRBV27 to TRBJ2-3; TRBD1 matches at 7 bases. The CDR3 contains 15 residues. Per germline, CDR1 MNHEY and CDR2 SMNVEV (reference sequence). The V gene end was trimmed by 8 bases and the J gene end by 5 bases; junction bases not matched to a gene: 13.

This clone was counted once. The chain links TRBV7-9 to TRBJ2-1; unclear D gene. The CDR3 is 14 amino acids. With 4 bases removed from V and 7 bases from J, the gap between germline ends came to 14 bases. Germline lookup yields CDR1 SEHNR and CDR2 FQNEAQ (reference sequence). The CDR3 coding sequence is TGTGCCAGCAGCTCCTGGACCCTCTCGAATGAGCAGTTCTTC. Translated: CASSSWTLSNEQFF.

V is TRBV7-9 and J is TRBJ2-3; possible D gene TRBD1, 7 bases. CDR1 and CDR2 (germline): SEHNR, FQNEAQ (reference sequence). Trimming removed 5 bases at V and 1 base at J, with 13 bases between. This CDR3 comprises 15 residues. The CDR3 reads CASSGGTAGTDTQYF. The CDR3 DNA sequence: TGTGCCAGCAGCGGAGGGACAGCTGGCACAGATACGCAGTATTTT.

The chain couples TRBV5-1 to TRBJ2-7, with 8 bases lining up with TRBD1. Germline V gene lookup returns CDR1 SGHRS and CDR2 YFSETQ. V lost 2 bases and J lost 3; bases outside the gene matches: 10. The CDR3 sequence is 16 residues long. DNA of the CDR3: TGCGCCAGCAGCTTAGGACAGGGACGTGGATTCTACGAGCAGTACTTC. It translates to CASSLGQGRGFYEQYF.

A few counts support this clone. This sequence joins TRBV5-1 and TRBJ1-1, with a weak D call TRBD1 (6 bases). Germline assignment: CDR1 SGHRS and CDR2 YFSETQ. The CDR3 sequence is 13 residues long. V lost 0 bases and J lost 8, with 11 bases in between. The DNA for the CDR3 is TGCGCCAGCAGCTTGGATCAGGGGAGGGAAGCTTTCTTT. Encoded protein: CASSLDQGREAFF.

The CDR3 DNA reads TGTGCCAGCAGAGGACAGTTAGCTAACTATGGCTACACCTTC. Its protein product is CASRGQLANYGYTF. V usage is TRBV5-8 and J usage is TRBJ1-2, with a tentative D call TRBD1 (6 bases). This CDR3 region has 14 residues. V was shortened by 5 bases and J by 0 bases, with 11 bases between the two germline ends. Germline assignment: CDR1 SGHTS and CDR2 YDEGEE.

There are a few counts of this clone. The J gene is TRBJ1-1, the V gene TRBV6-7, with no clear D. TRBV6-7 is recorded as an ORF, its role being uncertain. The CDR3 loop spans 11 amino acids. V lost 0 bases, J lost 11 bases, and 7 bases lay in between. This CDR3 reads CASSYSLGAFF. CDR3 nucleotides: TGTGCCAGCAGTTACTCCCTGGGGGCTTTCTTT.

The chain links TRBV15 to TRBJ2-1, with 12 nucleotides matching TRBD2. The V gene end was trimmed by 5 bases and the J gene end by 9 bases; junction bases not matched to a gene: 11. Germline V CDR1 and CDR2: LNHNV, YYDKDF (reference sequence). The CDR3 is 16 residues long. The CDR3 coding sequence is TGTGCCACCAGCGGTAGACTAGCGGGAGACGGAGCTGAGCAGTTCTTC. Its protein is CATSGRLAGDGAEQFF.

The CDR3 sequence: CASSTQGARGEQYF. The CDR3 nucleotides are TGTGCCAGTAGTACCCAGGGGGCCCGGGGGGAGCAGTACTTC. V and J are TRBV19 and TRBJ2-7; 8 bases are a match to TRBD1. This CDR3 region has 14 residues. After removal of 4 bases from V and 7 bases from J, the junction contained 9 bases not matched to a gene. Per germline, CDR1 LNHDA and CDR2 SQIVND (reference sequence).

The V and J genes are TRBV5-1 and TRBJ1-4; TRBD1 is a possible D gene (6 bases). The germline V gene has CDR1 SGHRS and CDR2 YFSETQ. The CDR3 runs 15 residues. V was pared by 3 bases and J by 1 base, with 10 bases between. CDR3 DNA: TGCGCCAGCAGCTCCACGGGACAAACTAATGAAAAACTGTTTTTT. This sequence encodes CASSSTGQTNEKLFF. The full variable domain, with the rest looked up from reference TRBV5-1 and TRBJ1-4, is KAGVTQTPRYLIKTRGQQVTLSCSPISGHRSVSWYQQTPGQGLQFLFEYFSETQRNKGNFPGRFSGRQFSNSRSEMNVSTLELGDSALYLCASSSTGQTNEKLFFGSGTQLSVL.

The J gene is TRBJ1-1, the V gene TRBV19, with a tentative D call TRBD1 (6 bases). Germline CDR1 is LNHDA and CDR2 is SQIVND (reference sequence). V lost 8 bases to trimming and J lost 4 bases, with 14 bases between them. The CDR3 extends over 13 amino acids. CDR3 coding DNA: TGTGCCAGTTTGGACAGTACTATCACTGAAGCTTTCTTT. Protein: CASLDSTITEAFF.

This clone was seen just once. The rearrangement uses TRBV5-4 and TRBJ2-3; TRBD2 aligns across 7 bases. Germline CDR1 is SGHNT and CDR2 is YYREEE (reference sequence). The trim removed 4 bases at V and 2 bases at J, leaving 4 bases unmatched. The CDR3 loop spans 14 amino acids. The CDR3 bases are TGTGCCAGCAGCCAGCGGGGTATCACAGATACGCAGTATTTT. It encodes CASSQRGITDTQYF.

In its sample, this clone was seen a few times. In nucleotides, the CDR3 is TGTGCCAGCAGTTCAGCTCGGATTGAAGCTTTCTTT. Protein sequence: CASSSARIEAFF. This chain connects TRBV6-5 to TRBJ1-1; D is unclear. This CDR3 region has 12 residues. Between the trimmed V and J ends, which lost 4 bases and 7 bases, there was a span of 10 bases. Germline assignment: CDR1 MNHEY and CDR2 SVGAGI.